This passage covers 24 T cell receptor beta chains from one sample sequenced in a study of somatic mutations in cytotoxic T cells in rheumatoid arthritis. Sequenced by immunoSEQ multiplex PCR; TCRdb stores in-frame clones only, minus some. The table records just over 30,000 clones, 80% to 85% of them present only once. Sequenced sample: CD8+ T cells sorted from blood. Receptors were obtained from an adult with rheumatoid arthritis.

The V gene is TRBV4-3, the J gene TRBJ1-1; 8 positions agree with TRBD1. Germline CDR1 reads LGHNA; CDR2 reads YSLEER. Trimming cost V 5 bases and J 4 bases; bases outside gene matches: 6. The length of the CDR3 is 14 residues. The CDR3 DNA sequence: TGCGCCAGCAGCGCTCGGACAGGGAGCACTGAAGCTTTCTTT. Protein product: CASSARTGSTEAFF.

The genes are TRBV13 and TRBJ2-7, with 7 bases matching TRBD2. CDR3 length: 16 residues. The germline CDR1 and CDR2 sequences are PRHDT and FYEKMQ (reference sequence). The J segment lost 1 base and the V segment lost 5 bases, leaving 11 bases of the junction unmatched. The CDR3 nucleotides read TGTGCCAGCAGCCCCATGTGGGGAGCGGGGTCCTACGAGCAGTACTTC. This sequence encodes CASSPMWGAGSYEQYF.

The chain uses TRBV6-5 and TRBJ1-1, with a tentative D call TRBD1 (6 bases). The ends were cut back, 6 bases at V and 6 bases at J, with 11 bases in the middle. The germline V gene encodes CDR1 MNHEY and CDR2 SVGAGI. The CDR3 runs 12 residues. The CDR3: CASSLGGPEAFF. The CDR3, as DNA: TGTGCCAGCAGCCTCGGGGGCCCTGAAGCTTTCTTT.

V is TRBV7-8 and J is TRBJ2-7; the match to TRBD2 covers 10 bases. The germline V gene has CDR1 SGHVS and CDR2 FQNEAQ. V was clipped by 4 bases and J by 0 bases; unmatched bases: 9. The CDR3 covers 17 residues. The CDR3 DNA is TGTGCCAGCAGCTCCCCCCGAGCTAGCGGGGGCTCCTACGAGCAGTACTTC. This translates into CASSSPRASGGSYEQYF.

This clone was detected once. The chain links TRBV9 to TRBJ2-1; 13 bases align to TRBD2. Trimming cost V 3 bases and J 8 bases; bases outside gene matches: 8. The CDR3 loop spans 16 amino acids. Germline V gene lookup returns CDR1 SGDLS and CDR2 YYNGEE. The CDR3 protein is CASSGGTSGNIYEQFF. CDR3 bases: TGTGCCAGCAGCGGGGGGACTAGCGGGAATATCTATGAGCAGTTCTTC.

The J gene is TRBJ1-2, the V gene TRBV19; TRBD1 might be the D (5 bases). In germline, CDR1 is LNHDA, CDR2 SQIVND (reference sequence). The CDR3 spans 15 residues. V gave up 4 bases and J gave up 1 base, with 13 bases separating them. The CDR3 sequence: CASSTRGGDNYGYTF. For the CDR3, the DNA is TGTGCCAGTAGTACCCGGGGGGGTGATAACTATGGCTACACCTTC.

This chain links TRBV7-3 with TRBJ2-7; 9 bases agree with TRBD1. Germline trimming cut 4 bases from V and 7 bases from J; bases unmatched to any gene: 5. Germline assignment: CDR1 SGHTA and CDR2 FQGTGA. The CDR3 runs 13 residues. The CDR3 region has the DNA TGTGCCAGCAGCTGGGGACAGGGAGATGAGCAGTACTTC. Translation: CASSWGQGDEQYF.

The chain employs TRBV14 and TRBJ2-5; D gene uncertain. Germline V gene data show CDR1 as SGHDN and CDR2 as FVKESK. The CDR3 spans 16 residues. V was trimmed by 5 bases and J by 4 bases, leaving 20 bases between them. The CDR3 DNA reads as TGTGCCAGCAGCTCGCTACCTCCCCCCAGAACAGAGACCCAGTACTTC. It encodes CASSSLPPPRTETQYF.

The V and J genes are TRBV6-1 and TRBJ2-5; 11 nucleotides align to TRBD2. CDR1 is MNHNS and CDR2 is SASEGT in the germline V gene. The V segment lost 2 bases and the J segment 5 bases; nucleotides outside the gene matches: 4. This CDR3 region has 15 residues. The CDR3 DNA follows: TGTGCCAGCAGTGAACTAGCGGGGGGTTTGGAGACCCAGTACTTC. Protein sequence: CASSELAGGLETQYF.

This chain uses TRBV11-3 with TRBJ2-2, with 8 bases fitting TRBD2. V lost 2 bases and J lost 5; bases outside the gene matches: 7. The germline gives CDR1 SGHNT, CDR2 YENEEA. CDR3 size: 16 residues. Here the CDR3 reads CASSLSRQRETGELFF. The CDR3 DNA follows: TGTGCCAGCAGCTTAAGTCGGCAGCGGGAGACCGGGGAGCTGTTTTTT.

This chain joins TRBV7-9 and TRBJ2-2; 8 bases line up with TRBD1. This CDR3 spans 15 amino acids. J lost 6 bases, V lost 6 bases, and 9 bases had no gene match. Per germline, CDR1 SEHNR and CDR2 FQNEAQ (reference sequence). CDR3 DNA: TGTGCCAGCAGTCCCGGACAGGGCTCAGCCGGGGAGCTGTTTTTT. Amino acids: CASSPGQGSAGELFF.

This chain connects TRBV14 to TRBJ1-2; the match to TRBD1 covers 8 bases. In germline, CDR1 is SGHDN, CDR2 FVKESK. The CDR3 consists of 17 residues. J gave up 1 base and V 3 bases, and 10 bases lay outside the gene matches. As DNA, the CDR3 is TGTGCCAGCAGCCATGGGACAGGCCCGATCCTTAACTATGGCTACACCTTC. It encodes CASSHGTGPILNYGYTF. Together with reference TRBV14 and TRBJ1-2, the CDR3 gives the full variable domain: EAGVTQFPSHSVIEKGQTVTLRCDPISGHDNLYWYRRVMGKEIKFLLHFVKESKQDESGMPNNRFLAERTGGTYSTLKVQPAELEDSGVYFCASSHGTGPILNYGYTFGSGTRLTVV.

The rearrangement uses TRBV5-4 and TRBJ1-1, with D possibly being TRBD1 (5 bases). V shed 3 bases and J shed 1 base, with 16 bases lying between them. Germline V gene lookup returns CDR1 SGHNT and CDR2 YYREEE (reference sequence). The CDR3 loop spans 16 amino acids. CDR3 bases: TGTGCCAGCAGCTCGGTGGGACCGGCCGGGAACACTGAAGCTTTCTTT. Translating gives CASSSVGPAGNTEAFF.

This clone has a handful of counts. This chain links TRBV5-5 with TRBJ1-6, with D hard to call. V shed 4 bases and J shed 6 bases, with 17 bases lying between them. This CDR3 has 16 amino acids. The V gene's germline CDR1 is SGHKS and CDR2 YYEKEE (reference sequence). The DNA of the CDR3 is TGTGCCAGCAGCCCGCTGGGTGAGGTTCTTAATTCACCCCTCCACTTT. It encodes CASSPLGEVLNSPLHF. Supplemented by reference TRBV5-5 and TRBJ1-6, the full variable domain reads DAGVTQSPTHLIKTRGQQVTLRCSPISGHKSVSWYQQVLGQGPQFIFQYYEKEERGRGNFPDRFSARQFPNYSSELNVNALLLGDSALYLCASSPLGEVLNSPLHFGNGTRLTVT.

The CDR3 sequence: CASSRRAGALDNEQFF. The CDR3 coding sequence is TGTGCCAGCAGCCGTCGTGCAGGGGCCTTGGACAATGAGCAGTTCTTC. The chain has TRBV27 and TRBJ2-1; D might be TRBD1 (6 bases). V lost 6 bases, J lost 5 bases, and 20 bases lay in between. CDR1 and CDR2 from the germline V gene are MNHEY and SMNVEV (reference sequence). This CDR3 has 16 amino acids.

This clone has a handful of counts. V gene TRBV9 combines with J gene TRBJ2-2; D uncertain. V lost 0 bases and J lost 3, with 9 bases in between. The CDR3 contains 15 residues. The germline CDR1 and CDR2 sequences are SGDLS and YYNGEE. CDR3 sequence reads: CASSVEATYTGELFF. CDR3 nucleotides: TGTGCCAGCAGCGTAGAAGCGACGTACACCGGGGAGCTGTTTTTT.

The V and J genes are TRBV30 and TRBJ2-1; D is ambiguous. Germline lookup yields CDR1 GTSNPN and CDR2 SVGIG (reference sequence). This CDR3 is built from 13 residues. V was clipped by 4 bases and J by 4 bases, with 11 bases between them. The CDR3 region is CAWNPEAYNEQFF. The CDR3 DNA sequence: TGTGCCTGGAACCCAGAAGCGTACAATGAGCAGTTCTTC.

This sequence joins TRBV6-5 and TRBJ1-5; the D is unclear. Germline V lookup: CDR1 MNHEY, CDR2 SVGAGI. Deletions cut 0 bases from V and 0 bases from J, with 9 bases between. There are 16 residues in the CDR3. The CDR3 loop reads CASSYSAPYSNQPQHF. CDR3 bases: TGTGCCAGCAGTTACTCGGCTCCTTATAGCAATCAGCCCCAGCATTTT.

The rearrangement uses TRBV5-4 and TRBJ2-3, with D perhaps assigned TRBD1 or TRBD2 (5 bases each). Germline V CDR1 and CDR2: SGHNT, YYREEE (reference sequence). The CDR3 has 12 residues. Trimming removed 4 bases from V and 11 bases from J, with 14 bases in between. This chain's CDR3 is CASSLGTGWQYF. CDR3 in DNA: TGTGCCAGCAGCCTAGGGACGGGGTGGCAGTATTTT.

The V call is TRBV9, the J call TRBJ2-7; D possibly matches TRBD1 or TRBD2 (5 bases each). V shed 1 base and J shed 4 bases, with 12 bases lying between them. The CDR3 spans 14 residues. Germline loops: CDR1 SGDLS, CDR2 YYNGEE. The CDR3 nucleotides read TGTGCCAGCAGCGTAAGTGGGGGTGGTTACGAGCAGTACTTC. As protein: CASSVSGGGYEQYF.

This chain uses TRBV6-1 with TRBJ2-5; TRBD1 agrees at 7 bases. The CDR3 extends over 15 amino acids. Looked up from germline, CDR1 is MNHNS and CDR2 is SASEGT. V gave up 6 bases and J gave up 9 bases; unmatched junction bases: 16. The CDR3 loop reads CASSDGQAGPQAQYF. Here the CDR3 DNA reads TGTGCCAGCAGCGACGGACAGGCCGGCCCCCAGGCCCAGTACTTC.

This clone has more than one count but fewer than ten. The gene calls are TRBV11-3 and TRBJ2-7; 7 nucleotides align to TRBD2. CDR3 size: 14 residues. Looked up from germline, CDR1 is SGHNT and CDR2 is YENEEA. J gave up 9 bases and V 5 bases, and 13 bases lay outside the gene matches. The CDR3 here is CASSVPGGSPPQYF. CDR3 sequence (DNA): TGTGCCAGCAGCGTCCCGGGCGGGAGCCCCCCGCAGTACTTC.

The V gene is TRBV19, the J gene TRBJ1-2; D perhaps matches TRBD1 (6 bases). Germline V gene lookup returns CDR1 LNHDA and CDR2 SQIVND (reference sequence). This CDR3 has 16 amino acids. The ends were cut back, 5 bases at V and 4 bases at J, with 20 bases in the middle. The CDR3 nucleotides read TGTGCCAGTAGTGTCCAAAGACAGGAAAAACTCTATGGCTACACCTTC. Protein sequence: CASSVQRQEKLYGYTF.

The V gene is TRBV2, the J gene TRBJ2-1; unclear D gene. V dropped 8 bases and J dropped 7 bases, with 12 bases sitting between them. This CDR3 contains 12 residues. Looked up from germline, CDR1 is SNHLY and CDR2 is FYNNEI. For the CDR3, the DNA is TGTGCCAGCGGTCCACGGGCTAATGAGCAGTTCTTC. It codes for CASGPRANEQFF.